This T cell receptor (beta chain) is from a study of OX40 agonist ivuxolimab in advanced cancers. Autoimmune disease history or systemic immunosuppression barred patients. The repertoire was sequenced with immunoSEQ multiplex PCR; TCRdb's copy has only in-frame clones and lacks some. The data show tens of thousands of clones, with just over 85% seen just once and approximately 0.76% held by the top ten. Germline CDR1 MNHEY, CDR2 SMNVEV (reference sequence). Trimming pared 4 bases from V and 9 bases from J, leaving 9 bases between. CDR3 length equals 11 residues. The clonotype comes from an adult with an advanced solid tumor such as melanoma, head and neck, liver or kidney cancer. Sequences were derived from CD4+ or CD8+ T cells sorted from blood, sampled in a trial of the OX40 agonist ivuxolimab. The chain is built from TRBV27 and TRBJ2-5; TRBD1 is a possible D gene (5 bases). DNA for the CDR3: TGTGCCAGCAGTTCAAGGGGCGCCCAGTACTTC. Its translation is CASSSRGAQYF.